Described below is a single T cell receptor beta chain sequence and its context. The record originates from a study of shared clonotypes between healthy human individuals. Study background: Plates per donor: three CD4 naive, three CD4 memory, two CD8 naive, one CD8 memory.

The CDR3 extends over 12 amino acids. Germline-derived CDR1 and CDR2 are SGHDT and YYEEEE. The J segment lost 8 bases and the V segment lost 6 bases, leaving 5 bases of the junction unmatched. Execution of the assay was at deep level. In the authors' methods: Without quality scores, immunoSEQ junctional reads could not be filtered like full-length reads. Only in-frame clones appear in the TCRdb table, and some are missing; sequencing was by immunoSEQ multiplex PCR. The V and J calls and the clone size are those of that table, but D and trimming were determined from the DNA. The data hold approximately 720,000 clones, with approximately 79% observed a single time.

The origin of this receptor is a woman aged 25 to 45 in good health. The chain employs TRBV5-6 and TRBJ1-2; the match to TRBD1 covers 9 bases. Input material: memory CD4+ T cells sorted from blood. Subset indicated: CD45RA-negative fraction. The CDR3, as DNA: TGTGCCAGCAAGTACAGGGGGCAAGGCTACACCTTC. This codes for CASKYRGQGYTF.